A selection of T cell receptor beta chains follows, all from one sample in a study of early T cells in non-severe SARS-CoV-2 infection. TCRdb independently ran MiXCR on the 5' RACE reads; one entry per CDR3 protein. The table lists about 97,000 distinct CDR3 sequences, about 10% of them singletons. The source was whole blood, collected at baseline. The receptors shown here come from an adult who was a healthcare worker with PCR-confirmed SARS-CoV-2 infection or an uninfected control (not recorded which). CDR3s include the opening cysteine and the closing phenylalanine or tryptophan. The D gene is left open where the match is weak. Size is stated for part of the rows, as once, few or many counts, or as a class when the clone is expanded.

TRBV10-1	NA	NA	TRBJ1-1	TGCGCCAGCAGTGAGGACCTCAGGGACACTGAAGCTTTCTTT	CASSEDLRDTEAFF
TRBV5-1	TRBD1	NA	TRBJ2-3	TGCGCCAGCAGCTTGGGTGGCAGGGGGCCCGATACGCAGTATTTT	CASSLGGRGPDTQYF
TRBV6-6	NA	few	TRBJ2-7	TGTGCCAGCCTTTCTGAGTATGCTAGCAATGAGCAGTACTTC	CASLSEYASNEQYF
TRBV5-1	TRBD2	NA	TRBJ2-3	TGCGCCAGCAGCTTGGAAGCGGGGGCAGTAGATACGCAGTATTTT	CASSLEAGAVDTQYF
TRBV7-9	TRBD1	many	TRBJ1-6	TGTGCCAGCAGCCCCAGGACAGGCGGTAATTCACCCCTCCACTTT	CASSPRTGGNSPLHF
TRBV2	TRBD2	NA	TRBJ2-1	TGTGCCAGCGAGGGACTTAGGTCGAGGGGAAGGTGGTCGGCGGGAGGGCCCTACAATGAGCAGTTCTTC	CASEGLRSRGRWSAGGPYNEQFF
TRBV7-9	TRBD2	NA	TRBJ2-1	TGTGCCAGCAGCTCAGCGGGGGGGCCGGATGAGCAGTTCTTC	CASSSAGGPDEQFF
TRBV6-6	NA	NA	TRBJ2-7	TGTGCCAGCAGTCCCCGGATTGTCTCGTCCTACGAGCAGTACTTC	CASSPRIVSSYEQYF
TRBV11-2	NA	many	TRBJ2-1	TGTGCCAGCAGCTTAGTTTCAGGGGCGGCCTACAATGAGCAGTTCTTC	CASSLVSGAAYNEQFF
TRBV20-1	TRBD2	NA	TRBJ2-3	TGCAGTGCTAGATGGCTAGCGGGAGATGATACGCAGTATTTT	CSARWLAGDDTQYF
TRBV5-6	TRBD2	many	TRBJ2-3	TGTGCCAGCAGCTTGAGCGGGAGCCTAAGCACAGATACGCAGTATTTT	CASSLSGSLSTDTQYF
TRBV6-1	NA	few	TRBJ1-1	TGTGCCAGCAGTGCGGAGGGGATGAACACTGAAGCTTTCTTT	CASSAEGMNTEAFF
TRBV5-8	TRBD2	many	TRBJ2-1	TGTGCCAGCAGCGTAATACCGGGACTAGCGCTTTACAATGAGCAGTTCTTC	CASSVIPGLALYNEQFF
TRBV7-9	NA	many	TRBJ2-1	TGTGCCAGTAAATCCCCCGGGAGGCAGTTCTTC	CASKSPGRQFF
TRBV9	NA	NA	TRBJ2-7	TGTGCCAGCAGCGTAGTCGGTTGGGGCGCGGACGAGCAGTACTTC	CASSVVGWGADEQYF
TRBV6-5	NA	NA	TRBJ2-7	TGTGCCTGCTCACAAACCTGGGACGTTGCCTACGAGCAGTACTTC	CACSQTWDVAYEQYF
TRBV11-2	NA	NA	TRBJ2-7	TGTGCCAGCAGCCGCGATCTGACCTCCTACGAGCAGTACTTC	CASSRDLTSYEQYF
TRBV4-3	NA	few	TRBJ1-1	TGCGCCAGCAGCCAAGTCTGGGAGAGCACTGAAGCTTTCTTT	CASSQVWESTEAFF
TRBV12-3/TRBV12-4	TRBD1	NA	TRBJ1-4	TGTGCCAGCAGCCGTGAAAGGACAGGGGTGATCTTTTTT	CASSRERTGVIFF
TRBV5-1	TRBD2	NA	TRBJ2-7	TGCGCCAGCAGCTTATTAACTAGCGGAGCCGGATCCTACGAGCAGTACTTC	CASSLLTSGAGSYEQYF
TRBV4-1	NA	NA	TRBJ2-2	TGCGCCAGCAGCGTTCCGCGGAGCGGGGAGCTGTTTTTT	CASSVPRSGELFF
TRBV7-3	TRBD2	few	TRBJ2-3	TGTGCCAGCAGCTGGACTAGCGGGGGGAGCACAGATACGCAGTATTTT	CASSWTSGGSTDTQYF
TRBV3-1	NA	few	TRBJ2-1	TGTGCCAGCAGCCTTAGCGTCTCCTACAATGAGCAGTTCTTC	CASSLSVSYNEQFF
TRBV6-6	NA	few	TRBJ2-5	TGTGCCAGCAGTTATTCGGGAGACATGGAGACCCAGTACTTC	CASSYSGDMETQYF
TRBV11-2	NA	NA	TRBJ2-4	TGTGCCAGCAGCTTATCAGGCAGGGTCAACATTCAGTACTTC	CASSLSGRVNIQYF
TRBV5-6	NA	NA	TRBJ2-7	TGTGCCAGCAGCTTGAACAGAGCCGAGCAGTACTTC	CASSLNRAEQYF
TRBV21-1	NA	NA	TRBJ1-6	TGTGCCAGCAGCAGAGGGGTCAATTCACCCCTCCACTTT	CASSRGVNSPLHF
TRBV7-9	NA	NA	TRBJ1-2	TGTGCCAGCAGCTCGCGGGCCGGCCAAACCTATGGCTACACCTTC	CASSSRAGQTYGYTF
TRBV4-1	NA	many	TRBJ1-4	TGCGCCAGCAGCCAAGACAGCGCAACTAATGAAAAACTGTTTTTT	CASSQDSATNEKLFF
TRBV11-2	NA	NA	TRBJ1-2	TGTGCCAGCAAAAGCGTCTATGGCTACACCTTC	CASKSVYGYTF